Given below is one TCR beta chain in context. The antigen remains undetermined. Unique molecular identifiers tagged the TCR beta cDNA libraries. TCRdb ran MiXCR on the PCR reads and lists one entry per CDR3 protein. The profile shows 600,000 to 700,000 distinct CDR3 sequences, about 60% of them singletons. The sample comes from a study of post-analysis software for immune sequencing data. Whole-study findings and limits: Controls had lower frequencies than patients of a handful of TRBV segments, which included TRBV5-6, TRBV5-1 and TRBV20-1.

V shed 4 bases and J shed 3 bases, with 13 bases lying between them. CDR1 and CDR2 (germline): MNHNS, SASEGT. The CDR3 extends over 15 amino acids. The sequenced material came from blood. This rearrangement joins TRBV6-1 to TRBJ1-5; possibly TRBD1 for D (5 bases). The receptor's source is a girl aged 2 to 10 with multiple sclerosis. This chain's CDR3 is CASSGLRQNNQPQHF. CDR3 DNA: TGTGCCAGCAGTGGATTGAGACAGAACAATCAGCCCCAGCATTTT.